Detailed here is one TCR beta chain. There are 16 residues in the CDR3. Germline V gene lookup returns CDR1 SGHTA and CDR2 FQGNSA. V lost 1 base, J lost 6 bases, and 5 bases stayed unmatched. The authors amplified TCR beta CDR3 regions from RNA transcripts. Second-round multiplex PCR came after a first-round RT-PCR that employed HTBI primers. TCRdb analysed the multiplex PCR reads with MiXCR anew, one entry per CDR3 protein. The data show under 250,000 distinct CDR3 sequences, 20% to 25% seen once. This sample stems from a study of Graves' ophthalmopathy and Graves' hyperthyroidism. The TCR was taken from a woman between 45 and 65 years old with Graves' ophthalmopathy. This chain joins TRBV7-2 and TRBJ2-7; 14 bases agree with TRBD2. Sample: peripheral blood. In DNA form, the CDR3 reads TGTGCCAGCAGCTTAGTGCGGGGACTAGCGGGAGTCGAGCAGTACTTC. It translates to CASSLVRGLAGVEQYF.